This passage covers 7 T cell receptor beta chains from one sample sequenced in a study of blood T cell repertoires in COVID-19. Assay used: immunoSEQ multiplex PCR; TCRdb lists only in-frame clones, some missing. Among approximately 210,000 clones, roughly 89% were seen once, and the ten largest hold over 2%. Sequenced sample: peripheral blood. These receptors came from a man aged 25-45 years who had recovered from COVID-19.

This clone was picked up one time. CDR3 region: CASSAGGLGNTIYF. CDR3 sequence (DNA): TGTGCCAGCAGCGCAGGGGGGCTTGGAAACACCATATATTTT. The chain has TRBV5-8 and TRBJ1-3; 7 bases align to TRBD1. The CDR3 covers 14 residues. The V gene's germline CDR1 is SGHTS and CDR2 YDEGEE. J gave up 3 bases and V 4 bases, and 4 bases lay outside the gene matches.

This clone has a count of ten or more. CDR3: CASSLDSASYEQYF. In nucleotides, the CDR3 is TGTGCCAGCAGCCTGGACAGCGCATCCTACGAGCAGTACTTC. The V call is TRBV13, the J call TRBJ2-7; D might be TRBD1 (6 bases). This CDR3 is built from 14 residues. V shed 5 bases and J shed 1 base, with 12 bases lying between them. Germline V lookup: CDR1 PRHDT, CDR2 FYEKMQ (reference sequence).

The CDR3 spells CASSTGQREQYF. CDR3 bases: TGTGCCAGTAGTACCGGACAGCGCGAGCAGTACTTC. V usage is TRBV19 and J usage is TRBJ2-7; a possible D gene is TRBD1 (6 bases). This CDR3 is 12 amino acids long. The germline CDR1 and CDR2 sequences are LNHDA and SQIVND (reference sequence). Trimming removed 4 bases at V and 6 bases at J, with 10 bases between.

The chain is built from TRBV27 and TRBJ2-3; TRBD2 matches 7 bases. The CDR3 spans 17 residues. V lost 3 bases, J lost 0 bases, and 9 bases stayed unmatched. Germline V gives CDR1 MNHEY, CDR2 SMNVEV (reference sequence). This chain's CDR3 is CASSFLGLGTSTDTQYF. The DNA for the CDR3 is TGTGCCAGCAGTTTCCTCGGACTAGGGACTAGCACAGATACGCAGTATTTT.

This clone occurred once. This chain links TRBV6-5 with TRBJ2-7; TRBD1 matches 9 bases. J was trimmed by 2 bases and V by 0 bases; bases with no gene match: 2. Per the germline V gene, CDR1 is MNHEY and CDR2 is SVGAGI. CDR3 length equals 15 residues. The CDR3 loop is CASSYSTGGTYEQYF. In DNA, the CDR3 is TGTGCCAGCAGTTACTCGACAGGGGGAACCTACGAGCAGTACTTC.

V is TRBV4-3 and J is TRBJ1-1; 8 bases line up with TRBD1. V shed 6 bases and J 5 bases; nucleotides not matched to a gene: 8. Germline assignment: CDR1 LGHNA and CDR2 YSLEER. The CDR3 is 14 amino acids. The CDR3 DNA follows: TGCGCCAGCAGGTTAAACAGGGGGGGAACTGAAGCTTTCTTT. Its protein product is CASRLNRGGTEAFF.

The V gene is TRBV7-7, the J gene TRBJ2-1; 9 bases agree with TRBD1. Trimming removed 8 bases from V and 7 bases from J; junction bases left unmatched: 12. In germline, CDR1 is SSHAT, CDR2 FNYEAQ (reference sequence). The CDR3 has 15 amino acids. CDR3: CASAPGQGGINEQFF. CDR3 bases: TGTGCCAGCGCCCCGGGACAGGGTGGAATTAATGAGCAGTTCTTC.